One and the same sample provided the 22 T cell receptor beta chains below, sequenced in a study of T-cell reconstitution after alpha-beta-depleted transplantation in children. Construction of the TCRbeta library involved unique molecular identifiers. One entry per CDR3 protein, called by TCRdb with MiXCR from the PCR reads. This repertoire shows about 980,000 distinct CDR3 sequences, around 30% found once; its top ten account for approximately 30%. The source material was PBMCs, mostly from graft donor cells, sampled 360 days after TCRalphabeta/CD19-depleted stem cell transplant. These receptor sequences come from a boy in the first two years of life who had a stem cell transplant for SCID, so the T cells may come from the graft donor.

This sequence joins TRBV24-1 and TRBJ1-5; TRBD1 aligns across 7 bases. This CDR3 comprises 16 residues. Unmatched junction bases numbered 5, after V lost 2 bases and J lost 2 bases. Germline lookup yields CDR1 KGHDR and CDR2 SFDVKD. The CDR3 sequence is CATSDSRQGGNQPQHF. The CDR3 nucleotides are TGTGCCACCAGTGATTCCCGACAGGGAGGCAATCAGCCCCAGCATTTT.

This clonotype was seen a handful of times. The CDR3 bases are TGTGCCAGCAGCCTCCTGACTTCAGCCAAAAACATTCAGTACTTC. The encoded protein is CASSLLTSAKNIQYF. The rearrangement joins TRBV5-6 to TRBJ2-4; D gene unclear. The CDR3 runs 15 residues. CDR1 is SGHDT, CDR2 YYEEEE, per germline. The V gene lost 4 bases and the J gene lost 0 bases, with 11 bases spanning the gap.

The sample holds a few counts of this clonotype. V gene TRBV5-1 combines with J gene TRBJ2-3; 8 bases are a match to TRBD1. The CDR3 has 16 residues. Germline V gene lookup returns CDR1 SGHRS and CDR2 YFSETQ. V shed 1 base, J shed 5 bases, and the junction held 9 bases outside the gene matches. The CDR3 sequence: CASSLIVRGQGDTQYF. DNA for the CDR3: TGCGCCAGCAGCTTGATCGTCAGGGGGCAAGGAGATACGCAGTATTTT. Based on the CDR3 plus reference TRBV5-1 and TRBJ2-3, the full variable domain is KAGVTQTPRYLIKTRGQQVTLSCSPISGHRSVSWYQQTPGQGLQFLFEYFSETQRNKGNFPGRFSGRQFSNSRSEMNVSTLELGDSALYLCASSLIVRGQGDTQYFGPGTRLTVL.

The rearrangement joins TRBV20-1 to TRBJ2-3, with D perhaps matching TRBD2 (6 bases). In germline, CDR1 is DFQATT, CDR2 SNEGSKA (reference sequence). There are 12 residues in the CDR3. V was cut by 1 base and J by 12 bases, with 14 bases left in between. The CDR3 loop is CSARAPGGFQYF. The CDR3 bases are TGCAGTGCTAGAGCCCCCGGGGGTTTCCAGTATTTT.

This clonotype was seen a handful of times. This sequence joins TRBV28 and TRBJ1-1, with a possible D match to TRBD1 (5 bases). V lost 8 bases and J lost 6, with 10 bases in between. The CDR3 length is 11 residues. CDR1 and CDR2 from the germline V gene are MDHEN and SYDVKM. The CDR3 loop reads CASCGDAEAFF. Here the CDR3 DNA reads TGTGCCAGCTGTGGGGACGCTGAAGCTTTCTTT.

The rearrangement links TRBV14 to TRBJ2-1; TRBD2 might be the D (6 bases). This CDR3 has 17 residues. V lost 5 bases and J lost 0, with 17 bases in between. Germline-derived CDR1 and CDR2 are SGHDN and FVKESK. CDR3 coding DNA: TGTGCCAGCAGCTCCGGGGGACCATCTAGCTCCTACAATGAGCAGTTCTTC. Residues: CASSSGGPSSSYNEQFF.

A single count supports this clonotype. The rearrangement joins TRBV7-2 to TRBJ2-7; tentatively, D is TRBD1 (6 bases). Germline V CDR1 and CDR2: SGHTA, FQGNSA. V lost 5 bases, J lost 5 bases, and 16 bases lay in between. The CDR3 runs 14 residues. CDR3 sequence reads: CASSPRGGLHEQYF. The CDR3 region has the DNA TGTGCCAGCAGCCCCCGAGGGGGTCTCCACGAGCAGTACTTC.

The chain is built from TRBV12-3 or TRBV12-4 and TRBJ1-1; D gene unclear. This CDR3 has 11 amino acids. V was cut by 5 bases and J by 11 bases, with 12 bases left in between. The CDR3 loop is CASSGFLGAFF. The CDR3 nucleotides are TGTGCCAGCAGTGGATTCTTAGGGGCTTTCTTT.

V gene TRBV4-1 combines with J gene TRBJ2-1; D perhaps matches TRBD2 (7 bases). The V and J ends lost 4 bases and 6 bases respectively, with 19 bases between them. Germline V gene lookup returns CDR1 MGHRA and CDR2 YSYEKL. This CDR3 region has 16 residues. The CDR3 loop reads CASSRFAGGAGNEQFF. The CDR3 DNA reads TGCGCCAGCAGCCGTTTTGCTGGGGGGGCAGGCAATGAGCAGTTCTTC.

The rearrangement uses TRBV9 and TRBJ2-5, with D perhaps being TRBD1 or TRBD2 (5 bases each). Germline CDR1 is SGDLS and CDR2 is YYNGEE. V gave up 1 base and J gave up 3 bases, with 13 bases separating them. The CDR3 length is 15 residues. The CDR3 loop reads CASSVLPGPKETQYF. For the CDR3, the DNA is TGTGCCAGCAGCGTACTTCCGGGGCCGAAAGAGACCCAGTACTTC.

This clonotype was seen a few times. The rearrangement uses TRBV6-1 and TRBJ2-2, with TRBD1 matching 9 bases. Germline V gives CDR1 MNHNS, CDR2 SASEGT. The CDR3 spans 13 residues. The trim removed 6 bases at V and 11 bases at J, leaving 7 bases unmatched. The CDR3, as DNA: TGTGCCAGCAGACGTACGACAGGGGGAGAGCTGTTTTTT. This gives the protein CASRRTTGGELFF.

V and J are TRBV3-1 and TRBJ2-5, with D possibly matching TRBD2 (6 bases). Trimming removed 4 bases at V and 6 bases at J, with 21 bases between. The V gene's germline CDR1 is LGHDT and CDR2 YNNKEL (reference sequence). The CDR3 consists of 16 residues. The CDR3 region is CASSPKSPSGLKTQYF. The CDR3 nucleotides are TGTGCCAGCAGCCCTAAAAGTCCCAGCGGGCTGAAGACCCAGTACTTC.

The chain carries TRBV20-1 and TRBJ1-1; no clear D. The CDR3 spans 17 residues. Trimming stripped 0 bases from V and 2 bases from J, with 19 bases between. Germline CDR1 and CDR2: DFQATT and SNEGSKA (reference sequence). The CDR3 reads CSARELRSPPGNTEAFF. In nucleotides, the CDR3 is TGCAGTGCTAGAGAGCTTCGGTCTCCACCGGGAAACACTGAAGCTTTCTTT.

The gene calls are TRBV7-9 and TRBJ2-7, with D maybe TRBD2 (5 bases). V lost 2 bases, J lost 4 bases, and 15 bases lay in between. The length of the CDR3 is 15 residues. Germline assignment: CDR1 SEHNR and CDR2 FQNEAQ (reference sequence). The DNA for the CDR3 is TGTGCCAGCAGCTTATGGGGAGTAGGATCTTACGAGCAGTACTTC. Translation: CASSLWGVGSYEQYF. Using reference TRBV7-9 and TRBJ2-7 for the parts outside the CDR3, the full variable domain is DTGVSQNPRHKITKRGQNVTFRCDPISEHNRLYWYRQTLGQGPEFLTYFQNEAQLEKSRLLSDRFSAERPKGSFSTLEIQRTEQGDSAMYLCASSLWGVGSYEQYFGPGTRLTVT.

This clonotype was seen a few times. The chain links TRBV20-1 to TRBJ2-7, with 8 positions matching TRBD1. The CDR3 covers 17 residues. Trimming cost V 0 bases and J 1 base; bases outside gene matches: 11. The germline V gene encodes CDR1 DFQATT and CDR2 SNEGSKA (reference sequence). CDR3 nucleotide sequence: TGCAGTGCTAGAGACCTATTGGACAGGGTTAAATCCTACGAGCAGTACTTC. Its protein product is CSARDLLDRVKSYEQYF.

The chain carries TRBV12-3 or TRBV12-4 and TRBJ2-6; D is unresolved. The V end was cut by 3 bases, the J end by 2 bases, with 11 bases between. This CDR3 spans 16 amino acids. CDR3: CASSFPHLAGANVLTF. The CDR3 DNA reads TGTGCCAGCAGTTTCCCTCATCTGGCTGGGGCCAACGTCCTGACTTTC.

This chain connects TRBV5-1 to TRBJ2-7; tentative D call: TRBD1 (6 bases). CDR1 SGHRS and CDR2 YFSETQ come from the germline V gene. The V end was cut by 8 bases, the J end by 3 bases, with 18 bases between. This CDR3 region has 14 residues. The CDR3 loop is CASALTGQVYEQYF. In nucleotides, the CDR3 is TGCGCCAGTGCGTTGACGGGACAAGTCTACGAGCAGTACTTC.

The chain joins TRBV12-3 or TRBV12-4 to TRBJ2-3; 8 nucleotides match TRBD2. V shed 6 bases and J 3 bases; nucleotides not matched to a gene: 8. The CDR3 runs 15 residues. CDR3 sequence reads: CASSPRAGETDTQYF. As DNA, the CDR3 is TGTGCCAGCAGCCCAAGAGCGGGGGAGACAGATACGCAGTATTTT.

V gene TRBV20-1 combines with J gene TRBJ2-7, with D perhaps being TRBD1 or TRBD2 (5 bases each). CDR1 DFQATT and CDR2 SNEGSKA come from the germline V gene (reference sequence). Trimming removed 4 bases from V and 2 bases from J, with 15 bases in between. This CDR3 region has 14 residues. CDR3 residues: CSAKKPGPTYEQYF. Here the CDR3 DNA reads TGCAGTGCTAAAAAGCCGGGGCCAACCTACGAGCAGTACTTC.

In this sample, this clonotype turned up a few times. The chain has TRBV28 and TRBJ1-4; unclear D gene. The CDR3 totals 13 residues. V was pared by 3 bases and J by 8 bases, with 10 bases between. Germline V CDR1 and CDR2: MDHEN, SYDVKM. The CDR3 DNA reads TGTGCCAGCAGTTTGGGGTTCAGGGAAAAACTGTTTTTT. Protein product: CASSLGFREKLFF.

Ten or more counts support this clonotype. V gene TRBV7-2 combines with J gene TRBJ2-1; possible D gene TRBD1, 5 bases. Germline V gene data show CDR1 as SGHTA and CDR2 as FQGNSA. CDR3 size: 15 residues. V lost 1 base and J 5 bases, leaving 12 bases between the germline ends. Here the CDR3 DNA reads TGTGCCAGCAGCTTAGGAAGGTGGACAAACAATGAGCAGTTCTTC. This translates into CASSLGRWTNNEQFF.

The V gene is TRBV24-1, the J gene TRBJ1-4, with D unresolved. CDR3 length: 13 residues. Trimming cost V 4 bases and J 8 bases, with 10 bases left between them. Looked up from germline, CDR1 is KGHDR and CDR2 is SFDVKD. The CDR3 bases are TGTGCCACCAGTGAGGTCGTCGGGGAAAAACTGTTTTTT. Residues: CATSEVVGEKLFF.